The clone carrying this TCR beta chain was recorded a few times. This specimen belongs to a study of blood T cell repertoires in COVID-19. Looking at the study overall: Specimens from acute and convalescent COVID-19 originated in the United States, Italy and Spain. PBMCs, B-cell-depleted T cells, or T cells provided the cDNA or gDNA that made up the material.

CDR1 is DFQATT and CDR2 is SNEGSKA in the germline V gene (reference sequence). The junction had 14 bases not matched to a gene; V was cut back by 3 bases and J by 3 bases. There are 17 residues in the CDR3. Per the original methods: Nucleated cell counts were estimated from reference gene primer amplification. Generated by immunoSEQ multiplex PCR, the TCRdb table keeps only in-frame clones and is missing some. The D gene and trimming were derived from the DNA, and the V and J assignments and clone size from that table. The table records more than 85,000 clones, about 80% of them present only once. The sample taken for sequencing was peripheral blood. The V call is TRBV20-1, the J call TRBJ2-1, with TRBD2 matching 7 bases. This receptor was taken from a man between 60 and 75 years old with acute or convalescent COVID-19. The CDR3 sequence: CSASDIVAGDYYNEQFF. CDR3 in DNA: TGCAGTGCTAGTGATATTGTGGCGGGGGATTACTACAATGAGCAGTTCTTC.